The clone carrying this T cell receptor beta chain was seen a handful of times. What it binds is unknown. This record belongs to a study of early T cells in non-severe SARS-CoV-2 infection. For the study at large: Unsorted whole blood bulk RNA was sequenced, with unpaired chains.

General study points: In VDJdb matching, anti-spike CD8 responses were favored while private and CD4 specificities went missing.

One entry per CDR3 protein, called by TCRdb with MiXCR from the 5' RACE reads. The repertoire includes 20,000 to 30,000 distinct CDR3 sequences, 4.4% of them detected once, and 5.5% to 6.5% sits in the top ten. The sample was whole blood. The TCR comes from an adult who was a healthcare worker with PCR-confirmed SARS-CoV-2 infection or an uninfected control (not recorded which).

CDR3 sequence: CSVGGRGPGANVLTF. In DNA, the CDR3 is TGCAGCGTTGGCGGGAGGGGTCCTGGGGCCAACGTCCTGACTTTC. This chain connects TRBV29-1 to TRBJ2-6; TRBD2 matches at 9 bases. This CDR3 has 15 amino acids. J was trimmed by 2 bases and V by 4 bases; bases with no gene match: 3. The germline CDR1 and CDR2 sequences are SQVTM and ANQGSEA.